Detailed here is one T cell receptor (beta chain). The junction departs from germline at one end; a sequencing error may be responsible. The patients chosen for sequencing had shown expansion of CD8+CD57+ cells (detected by flow cytometry). This record comes from a study of CD8+CD57+ T cells in acquired aplastic anemia. Genomic DNA was employed as the template in profiling TCR beta VDJ and CDR3. From the reads, TCRdb called clonotypes with MiXCR, one entry per CDR3 protein. The sample yields roughly 250,000 distinct CDR3 sequences, around 82% seen once. The CDR3 has 15 amino acids. Germline CDR1 and CDR2: SGHTA and FQGTGA.

The gene calls are TRBV7-3 and TRBJ2-1, with a tentative D call TRBD2 (6 bases). The specimen was sorted CD4+, CD8+, or CD8+CD57+ T cells (not recorded which) from PBMCs. The sequence was collected from a human donor with aplastic anemia. CDR3 sequence: CATTRDANGGNEQFF. Here the CDR3 DNA reads TGTGCCACCACAAGAGATGCCAACGGCGGGAATGAGCAATTCTTC.